The 6 T cell receptor beta chains presented below share a single source sample, sequenced in a study of blood T cells in healthy people across ages. PCR was performed a second time for about 6 to 12 cycles using a sample-barcoded 5' primer and a J-beta primer mix. TCRdb called the 5' RACE reads again in MiXCR, with one record for every CDR3 protein. The sample consists of about 900,000 distinct CDR3 sequences, around 49% of them appearing once. The sequencing input was blood. The receptors were sampled from a man aged 25 to 40 in good health.

CDR3 nucleotide sequence: TGTGCCAGCAGTGATATCGGACTAGCGGTTCAAGAGACCCAGTACTTC. The encoded protein is CASSDIGLAVQETQYF. The chain joins TRBV6-1 to TRBJ2-7, with 10 bases lining up with TRBD2. The J call is uncertain, as TRBJ2-5 better fits the DNA end. The CDR3 extends over 16 amino acids. Germline values: CDR1 MNHNS, CDR2 SASEGT.

The CDR3 loop reads CSANRDGDNNSPLHF. The CDR3 nucleotides are TGCAGTGCAAACAGGGACGGCGACAATAATTCACCCCTCCACTTT. The V gene is TRBV20-1, the J gene TRBJ1-6, with D maybe TRBD1 (6 bases). The CDR3 covers 15 residues. The V end was cut by 6 bases, the J end by 5 bases, with 17 bases between. Germline CDR1 is DFQATT and CDR2 is SNEGSKA (reference sequence).

CDR3 loop: CSAGLAGRQETQYF. Written as DNA, the CDR3 is TGCAGTGCAGGACTAGCGGGGCGACAAGAGACCCAGTACTTC. The gene calls are TRBV20-1 and TRBJ2-5; 12 bases map to TRBD2. Unmatched junction bases numbered 4, after V lost 6 bases and J lost 2 bases. The CDR3 is 14 residues long. Germline loops: CDR1 DFQATT, CDR2 SNEGSKA (reference sequence).

This chain links TRBV12-3 or TRBV12-4 with TRBJ2-7; a weak D match, TRBD1 (6 bases). This CDR3 contains 14 residues. V lost 6 bases and J 7 bases, leaving 19 bases between the germline ends. The CDR3 region has the DNA TGTGCCAGCAGCAGGGACAAGGGCGCATATGAGCAGTACTTC. The encoded protein is CASSRDKGAYEQYF.

For this clonotype: Given a much more abundant clone one base away, this may be a read error. This sequence joins TRBV3-1 and TRBJ2-7; D uncertain. Germline lookup yields CDR1 LGHDT and CDR2 YNNKEL (reference sequence). Trimming took 0 bases from V and 3 from J, leaving 6 bases between them. CDR3 length equals 13 residues. CDR3 region: CASSQEDGYEQYF. The CDR3 region has the DNA TGTGCCAGCAGCCAAGAAGACGGCTACGAGCAGTACTTC.

This clonotype was seen only a few times. This sequence joins TRBV29-1 and TRBJ2-1; D assignment may be TRBD1 or TRBD2 (5 bases each). The V gene lost 4 bases and the J gene lost 6 bases, with 13 bases spanning the gap. The CDR3 spans 13 residues. Germline V gene sequence: CDR1 SQVTM, CDR2 ANQGSEA. The chain's CDR3 is CSVVGVLINEQFF. In nucleotides, the CDR3 is TGCAGCGTTGTGGGGGTGCTTATCAATGAGCAGTTCTTC.